These 30 T cell receptor beta chains were all obtained from the same sample, sequenced in a study of blood T cell repertoires in COVID-19. The repertoire was sequenced with immunoSEQ multiplex PCR; TCRdb's copy has only in-frame clones and lacks some. Of 250,000 or so clones listed, about 82% are singletons. Sequenced material: peripheral blood. All receptors derive from a woman aged 55-70 years with active or convalescent COVID-19.

CDR3 bases: TGTGCCAGCAGCTTAGGTCATGGAGGGTCCTACGAGCAGTACTTC. It encodes CASSLGHGGSYEQYF. The chain is built from TRBV7-9 and TRBJ2-7; D may be TRBD2 (6 bases). The CDR3 loop spans 15 amino acids. The ends were cut back, 1 base at V and 1 base at J, with 11 bases in the middle. Germline assignment: CDR1 SEHNR and CDR2 FQNEAQ (reference sequence).

The V gene is TRBV9, the J gene TRBJ2-7; 7 positions agree with TRBD2. The CDR3 extends over 18 amino acids. The germline V gene has CDR1 SGDLS and CDR2 YYNGEE. J lost 0 bases, V lost 3 bases, and 15 bases had no gene match. The CDR3 DNA reads as TGTGCCAGCAGCGCCTACGACCAGGGCCTAGCGGACTCCTACGAGCAGTACTTC. Encoded protein: CASSAYDQGLADSYEQYF. The whole variable domain, filled in from reference TRBV9 and TRBJ2-7, reads DSGVTQTPKHLITATGQRVTLRCSPRSGDLSVYWYQQSLDQGLQFLIQYYNGEERAKGNILERFSAQQFPDLHSELNLSSLELGDSALYFCASSAYDQGLADSYEQYFGPGTRLTVT.

CDR3 sequence reads: CAWPRDKRGYTF. The CDR3 DNA reads as TGTGCCTGGCCCCGGGACAAGCGCGGCTACACCTTC. V and J are TRBV30 and TRBJ1-2, with D tentatively TRBD1 (6 bases). The germline gives CDR1 GTSNPN, CDR2 SVGIG (reference sequence). The V gene lost 5 bases and the J gene lost 8 bases, with 15 bases spanning the gap. The CDR3 spans 12 residues.

The V call is TRBV7-6, the J call TRBJ2-1, with 12 bases that match TRBD2. Germline loops: CDR1 SGHVS, CDR2 FNYEAQ. The J segment lost 8 bases and the V segment lost 1 base, leaving 9 bases of the junction unmatched. The CDR3 is 17 residues long. The DNA for the CDR3 is TGTGCCAGCAGCTTAGATTTGCGGACTAGCGGGATTGATGAGCAGTTCTTC. Translating gives CASSLDLRTSGIDEQFF. The variable domain in full, with the rest retrieved from reference TRBV7-6 and TRBJ2-1, is GAGVSQSPRYKVTKRGQDVALRCDPISGHVSLYWYRQALGQGPEFLTYFNYEAQQDKSGLPNDRFSAERPEGSISTLTIQRTEQRDSAMYRCASSLDLRTSGIDEQFFGPGTRLTVL.

The chain carries TRBV19 and TRBJ1-2, with TRBD1 matching 7 bases. Germline values: CDR1 LNHDA, CDR2 SQIVND (reference sequence). The trim removed 7 bases at V and 6 bases at J, leaving 8 bases unmatched. CDR3 length: 13 residues. The CDR3 DNA reads as TGTGCCAGTAACTTCGGACAGGAAGATGGCTACACCTTC. Protein product: CASNFGQEDGYTF. Complete variable domain (other parts from reference TRBV19 and TRBJ1-2): DGGITQSPKYLFRKEGQNVTLSCEQNLNHDAMYWYRQDPGQGLRLIYYSQIVNDFQKGDIAEGYSVSREKKESFPLTVTSAQKNPTAFYLCASNFGQEDGYTFGSGTRLTVV.

This chain connects TRBV7-9 to TRBJ1-1, with a weak D call TRBD1 (6 bases). V was shortened by 6 bases and J by 0 bases, with 11 bases between the two germline ends. CDR1 and CDR2 from the germline V gene are SEHNR and FQNEAQ (reference sequence). The CDR3 consists of 14 residues. The CDR3 is CASSSTGLNTEAFF. The DNA of the CDR3 is TGTGCCAGCAGTTCCACAGGGTTGAACACTGAAGCTTTCTTT. Variable domain in full (rest from reference TRBV7-9 and TRBJ1-1): DTGVSQNPRHKITKRGQNVTFRCDPISEHNRLYWYRQTLGQGPEFLTYFQNEAQLEKSRLLSDRFSAERPKGSFSTLEIQRTEQGDSAMYLCASSSTGLNTEAFFGQGTRLTVV.

The chain has TRBV7-8 and TRBJ2-3; D is perhaps TRBD2 (5 bases). In germline, CDR1 is SGHVS, CDR2 FQNEAQ. The V gene lost 1 base and the J gene lost 0 bases, with 11 bases spanning the gap. The CDR3 is 16 residues long. This CDR3 reads CASSLVRASSTDTQYF. The CDR3 DNA follows: TGTGCCAGCAGCTTAGTGAGGGCCTCTAGCACAGATACGCAGTATTTT.

The chain employs TRBV7-8 and TRBJ2-1; 7 bases agree with TRBD1. The germline V gene encodes CDR1 SGHVS and CDR2 FQNEAQ. The CDR3 has 17 amino acids. V gave up 4 bases and J gave up 4 bases; unmatched junction bases: 13. For the CDR3, the DNA is TGTGCCAGCAGCTACTCCCTACAGGGGCAGGGTTACAATGAGCAGTTCTTC. Its translation is CASSYSLQGQGYNEQFF.

This chain connects TRBV6-5 to TRBJ1-1; perhaps TRBD1 as D (5 bases). The V gene lost 5 bases and the J gene lost 1 base, with 8 bases spanning the gap. Germline loops: CDR1 MNHEY, CDR2 SVGAGI. The CDR3 covers 13 residues. The CDR3, as DNA: TGTGCCAGCAGTAGACAGACGAACACTGAAGCTTTCTTT. Translated: CASSRQTNTEAFF.

This clone turned up a few times. This chain uses TRBV5-8 with TRBJ1-2; D is perhaps TRBD1 (5 bases). Trimming removed 4 bases at V and 7 bases at J, with 20 bases between. The CDR3 covers 15 residues. The V gene's germline CDR1 is SGHTS and CDR2 YDEGEE. The CDR3 here is CASSPRGSLRTGYTF. The CDR3 coding sequence is TGTGCCAGCAGCCCGCGGGGGTCACTCCGGACTGGCTACACCTTC. Using reference TRBV5-8 and TRBJ1-2 for the parts outside the CDR3, the full variable domain is EAGVTQSPTHLIKTRGQQATLRCSPISGHTSVYWYQQALGLGLQFLLWYDEGEERNRGNFPPRFSGRQFPNYSSELNVNALELEDSALYLCASSPRGSLRTGYTFGSGTRLTVV.

This clone was found once. The J gene is TRBJ1-1, the V gene TRBV19; no reliable D call. The CDR3 totals 13 residues. Germline-derived CDR1 and CDR2 are LNHDA and SQIVND (reference sequence). Trimming removed 8 bases from V and 0 bases from J, with 10 bases in between. CDR3 in amino acids: CASSTTVNTEAFF. CDR3 nucleotides: TGTGCCAGTTCCACTACGGTGAACACTGAAGCTTTCTTT.

In its sample, this clone was seen once. The V and J genes are TRBV28 and TRBJ2-7; 9 bases are shared with TRBD1. Germline CDR1 and CDR2: MDHEN and SYDVKM. J lost 3 bases, V lost 8 bases, and 11 bases had no gene match. The CDR3 consists of 15 residues. Here the CDR3 reads CASPPPGQGLYEQYV. The CDR3 nucleotides are TGTGCCAGCCCACCCCCGGGACAGGGTCTCTACGAGCAGTACGTC.

The rearrangement links TRBV28 to TRBJ1-4; possible D gene TRBD1, 5 bases. V lost 6 bases to trimming and J lost 3 bases, with 14 bases between them. Germline CDR1 MDHEN, CDR2 SYDVKM. This CDR3 spans 15 amino acids. CDR3 region: CASSQPRTSNEKLFF. The CDR3 DNA is TGTGCCAGCAGCCAGCCCCGGACATCTAATGAAAAACTGTTTTTT.

V gene TRBV25-1 combines with J gene TRBJ2-7; D ambiguous. This CDR3 comprises 13 residues. Looked up from germline, CDR1 is MGHDK and CDR2 is SYGVNS. The V end lost 4 bases, the J end lost 3 bases, and 10 bases lay between the germline ends. CDR3 sequence reads: CASSGLVSYEQYF. As DNA, the CDR3 is TGTGCCAGCAGTGGTCTAGTTAGCTACGAGCAGTACTTC.

The chain recombines TRBV27 with TRBJ2-3, with no clear D. The ends were cut back, 8 bases at V and 1 base at J, with 10 bases in the middle. This CDR3 has 13 residues. The germline gives CDR1 MNHEY, CDR2 SMNVEV (reference sequence). This chain's CDR3 is CASPRSGTDTQYF. The CDR3 nucleotides read TGTGCCAGCCCGCGCAGCGGCACAGATACGCAGTATTTT.

The chain uses TRBV11-3 and TRBJ1-1; D gene uncertain. The CDR3 sequence is 13 residues long. V gave up 6 bases and J gave up 2 bases, with 10 bases separating them. Per the germline V gene, CDR1 is SGHNT and CDR2 is YENEEA. The CDR3 DNA follows: TGTGCCAGCAGTCGGAGGCAAAACACTGAAGCTTTCTTT. Its protein is CASSRRQNTEAFF.

This sequence joins TRBV19 and TRBJ2-1, with 10 bases that match TRBD2. The CDR3 is 16 amino acids. Germline loops: CDR1 LNHDA, CDR2 SQIVND (reference sequence). V shed 3 bases and J 4 bases; nucleotides not matched to a gene: 6. CDR3 amino acids: CASSITGTSAYNEQFF. CDR3 nucleotides: TGTGCCAGTAGTATCACCGGGACTAGCGCTTACAATGAGCAGTTCTTC.

V is TRBV19 and J is TRBJ1-1, with D uncertain. The V gene lost 2 bases and the J gene lost 7 bases, with 14 bases spanning the gap. CDR1 is LNHDA and CDR2 is SQIVND in the germline V gene (reference sequence). The CDR3 consists of 14 residues. CDR3 DNA: TGTGCCAGTAGTATAACCCGGGGAAAGGTTGAAGCTTTCTTT. Residues: CASSITRGKVEAFF. Full variable domain (remainder filled in from reference TRBV19 and TRBJ1-1): DGGITQSPKYLFRKEGQNVTLSCEQNLNHDAMYWYRQDPGQGLRLIYYSQIVNDFQKGDIAEGYSVSREKKESFPLTVTSAQKNPTAFYLCASSITRGKVEAFFGQGTRLTVV.

In its sample, this clone was seen a few times. This chain links TRBV2 with TRBJ2-1; 8 bases agree with TRBD2. CDR3 length: 15 residues. Germline CDR1 reads SNHLY; CDR2 reads FYNNEI. V was pared by 6 bases and J by 0 bases, with 4 bases of the junction left unmatched. This CDR3 is CASRGTRSSYNEQFF. The CDR3 DNA reads as TGTGCCAGCAGGGGGACTAGGAGCTCCTACAATGAGCAGTTCTTC.

The chain joins TRBV7-9 to TRBJ1-1, with 8 bases identical to TRBD1. The V segment lost 5 bases and the J segment 0 bases; nucleotides outside the gene matches: 5. The CDR3 totals 15 residues. Looked up from germline, CDR1 is SEHNR and CDR2 is FQNEAQ (reference sequence). The chain's CDR3 is CASSTGQGLNTEAFF. The CDR3 DNA reads as TGTGCCAGCAGCACCGGACAGGGTTTGAACACTGAAGCTTTCTTT.

The chain uses TRBV28 and TRBJ1-1, with D possibly being TRBD1 (5 bases). The V gene lost 4 bases and the J gene lost 0 bases, with 18 bases spanning the gap. The germline gives CDR1 MDHEN, CDR2 SYDVKM. This CDR3 spans 17 amino acids. CDR3 residues: CASSSDQRGRVNTEAFF. For the CDR3, the DNA is TGTGCCAGCAGTTCGGACCAAAGGGGCAGAGTGAACACTGAAGCTTTCTTT.

The rearrangement joins TRBV28 to TRBJ1-2; 11 nucleotides agree with TRBD1. V dropped 5 bases and J dropped 4; count of bases not matched to a gene: 6. This CDR3 spans 15 amino acids. Germline assignment: CDR1 MDHEN and CDR2 SYDVKM. CDR3 nucleotides: TGTGCCAGCAGTCAGCGGGACAGGGGGTTCTATGGCTACACCTTC. Amino acid sequence: CASSQRDRGFYGYTF.

This rearrangement joins TRBV28 to TRBJ1-2; maybe TRBD1 (6 bases). V was pared by 8 bases and J by 4 bases, with 14 bases between. The CDR3 is 13 amino acids. The germline CDR1 and CDR2 sequences are MDHEN and SYDVKM. CDR3 residues: CASRAGGLYGYTF. CDR3 DNA sequence: TGTGCCAGCCGCGCCGGGGGGCTCTATGGCTACACCTTC.

The chain is built from TRBV7-9 and TRBJ2-3; 9 nucleotides agree with TRBD1. Trimming took 2 bases from V and 0 from J; bases not matched to a gene: 3. This CDR3 is 16 amino acids long. CDR1 and CDR2 from the germline V gene are SEHNR and FQNEAQ (reference sequence). The CDR3 spells CASSLLGQGSTDTQYF. The CDR3 DNA reads TGTGCCAGCAGCTTACTCGGACAGGGGAGCACAGATACGCAGTATTTT. Complete variable domain (other parts from reference TRBV7-9 and TRBJ2-3): DTGVSQNPRHKITKRGQNVTFRCDPISEHNRLYWYRQTLGQGPEFLTYFQNEAQLEKSRLLSDRFSAERPKGSFSTLEIQRTEQGDSAMYLCASSLLGQGSTDTQYFGPGTRLTVL.

CDR3 nucleotides: TGTGCCAGCAGACTTCAGGGGGCCCACACCGGGGAGCTGTTTTTT. Translation gives CASRLQGAHTGELFF. The chain links TRBV6-5 to TRBJ2-2, with TRBD1 matching over 8 bases. Germline V gene lookup returns CDR1 MNHEY and CDR2 SVGAGI. The CDR3 extends over 15 amino acids. V dropped 6 bases and J dropped 3; count of bases not matched to a gene: 6.

J is TRBJ2-7 and V is TRBV4-2, with TRBD1 as a possible D gene (5 bases). CDR3 length equals 14 residues. The V gene's germline CDR1 is LGHNA and CDR2 YNFKEQ. Trimming left V 0 bases short and J 4 bases short, with 10 bases between. This chain's CDR3 is CASSQETTGYEQYF. As DNA, the CDR3 is TGTGCCAGCAGCCAAGAGACCACAGGATACGAGCAGTACTTC.

This clone was seen more than once but under ten times. Germline is not matched at one junction end, which may reflect a read error. The V and J genes are TRBV7-3 and TRBJ2-7, with TRBD2 matching 10 bases. The CDR3 is made up of 14 amino acids. Germline assignment: CDR1 SGHTA and CDR2 FQGTGA. In DNA form, the CDR3 reads TGTGCCAGCAGCGTAACTAGCGGGAATTACGAGCAGTACTTC. It encodes CASSVTSGNYEQYF.

V usage is TRBV15 and J usage is TRBJ1-5; no definite D call. This CDR3 has 15 amino acids. Between the trimmed V and J ends, which lost 0 bases and 6 bases, there was a span of 12 bases. The germline CDR1 and CDR2 sequences are LNHNV and YYDKDF (reference sequence). The CDR3 loop reads CATSRDGGSSQPQHF. The CDR3 nucleotides are TGTGCCACCAGCAGAGATGGAGGCTCGAGTCAGCCCCAGCATTTT.

This chain joins TRBV6-6 and TRBJ2-7; TRBD1 matches 8 bases. CDR1 is MNHNY and CDR2 is SVGAGI in the germline V gene (reference sequence). V shed 6 bases and J 4 bases; nucleotides not matched to a gene: 8. The CDR3 length is 14 residues. CDR3: CASRRDRGLYEQYV. Here the CDR3 DNA reads TGTGCCAGCAGGAGAGACAGGGGATTGTACGAGCAGTACGTC.

The chain employs TRBV15 and TRBJ1-2; TRBD1 is a possible D gene (5 bases). V shed 3 bases and J shed 5 bases, with 10 bases lying between them. CDR1 and CDR2 from the germline V gene are LNHNV and YYDKDF (reference sequence). This CDR3 is 13 amino acids long. In DNA form, the CDR3 reads TGTGCCACCAGCAGGGACGGGACTTATGGCTACACCTTC. It codes for CATSRDGTYGYTF.